These 26 T cell receptor beta chains were all obtained from the same sample, sequenced in a study of CD8 T cells in ankylosing spondylitis. One entry per CDR3 protein, called by TCRdb with MiXCR from the 5' RACE reads. This sample yields roughly 260,000 distinct CDR3 sequences, of which 20% are seen a single time; roughly 8% belongs to the top ten. Sequencing was done on a sample of blood, either unsorted or a sorted T cell fraction (not recorded which). All receptors derive from a male donor with ankylosing spondylitis or in good health (not recorded which).

This sequence joins TRBV10-3 and TRBJ2-7; no reliable D call. Trimming stripped 3 bases from V and 4 bases from J, with 1 base between. CDR3 length: 10 residues. Per germline, CDR1 ENHRY and CDR2 SYGVKD. The CDR3 nucleotides are TGTGCCATCAGTGAATACGAGCAGTACGTC. Protein: CAISEYEQYV.

This clonotype was picked up a small number of times. The J gene is TRBJ2-3, the V gene TRBV5-5; D unclear. The germline V gene has CDR1 SGHKS and CDR2 YYEKEE (reference sequence). V lost 4 bases, J lost 5 bases, and 23 bases lay in between. CDR3 length: 17 amino acids. The CDR3 DNA reads as TGTGCCAGCAGCGGAAGGATCATCAGCGTCGGGCAAGATACGCAGTATTTT. Protein sequence: CASSGRIISVGQDTQYF.

CDR3 sequence: CASSQERTGAGDTQYF. The DNA of the CDR3 is TGTGCCAGCAGCCAAGAGCGGACAGGGGCGGGAGATACGCAGTATTTT. The chain uses TRBV4-2 and TRBJ2-3; 9 nucleotides align to TRBD1. CDR3 length: 16 amino acids. Germline V CDR1 and CDR2: LGHNA, YNFKEQ. The trim removed 0 bases at V and 5 bases at J, leaving 6 bases unmatched.

In its sample, this clonotype was seen a few times. J is TRBJ1-1 and V is TRBV18; D not certain. There are 14 residues in the CDR3. Between the trimmed V and J ends, which lost 2 bases and 3 bases, there was a span of 10 bases. Looked up from germline, CDR1 is KGHSH and CDR2 is LQKENI. The CDR3 protein is CASSPGSQDTEAFF. CDR3 sequence (DNA): TGTGCCAGCTCACCAGGCAGTCAGGACACTGAAGCTTTCTTT.

This chain uses TRBV12-3 or TRBV12-4 with TRBJ1-3; D remains unclear. CDR3 size: 15 residues. The V end lost 2 bases, the J end lost 8 bases, and 16 bases lay between the germline ends. CDR3 sequence: CASSLPGLPGDTIYF. The CDR3 nucleotides are TGTGCCAGCAGTTTACCCGGTCTACCCGGAGACACCATATATTTT.

This clonotype has just a few counts. This chain joins TRBV6-1 and TRBJ1-2; 7 bases fit TRBD1. The CDR3 runs 14 residues. CDR1 is MNHNS and CDR2 is SASEGT in the germline V gene. V trimming: 6 bases; J trimming: 4 bases; junction bases outside the gene matches: 8. The CDR3 region has the DNA TGTGCCAGCAGGGACGACAGGGCTCCCTATGGCTACACCTTC. As protein: CASRDDRAPYGYTF.

The V gene is TRBV5-5, the J gene TRBJ1-6; no definite D call. The CDR3 is 18 amino acids. V was pared by 0 bases and J by 5 bases, with 18 bases between. The germline V gene has CDR1 SGHKS and CDR2 YYEKEE (reference sequence). CDR3 coding DNA: TGTGCCAGCAGCTTGGGGCTCTGGGCAGGTCAACATAATTCACCCCTCCACTTT. This encodes CASSLGLWAGQHNSPLHF.

This clonotype was seen once. The chain combines TRBV2 with TRBJ2-7; D uncertain. This CDR3 is 12 amino acids long. V lost 4 bases, J lost 5 bases, and 9 bases lay in between. Germline V gives CDR1 SNHLY, CDR2 FYNNEI. The CDR3 DNA follows: TGTGCCAGCAGTGTAGTCGGCGACGAGCAGTACGTC. It is translated as CASSVVGDEQYV.

This chain connects TRBV29-1 to TRBJ2-2; 11 positions match TRBD2. Per germline, CDR1 SQVTM and CDR2 ANQGSEA. V shed 0 bases and J 4 bases; nucleotides not matched to a gene: 7. The CDR3 is 17 amino acids. CDR3 in DNA: TGCAGCGTTGAAGATCCGGCTAGCGGGGGGCTCACCGGGGAGCTGTTTTTT. Its translation: CSVEDPASGGLTGELFF.

This clonotype was detected only a few times. J is TRBJ2-3 and V is TRBV5-1, with D perhaps matching TRBD2 (5 bases). This CDR3 is built from 16 residues. Germline-derived CDR1 and CDR2 are SGHRS and YFSETQ. The ends were cut back, 4 bases at V and 0 bases at J, with 15 bases in the middle. The CDR3 bases are TGCGCCAGCAGCGAGGGCGGCCTCACGAGCACAGATACGCAGTATTTT. Translating gives CASSEGGLTSTDTQYF.

This rearrangement joins TRBV20-1 to TRBJ2-3, with 7 bases that match TRBD1. In germline, CDR1 is DFQATT, CDR2 SNEGSKA (reference sequence). This CDR3 spans 12 amino acids. Trimming at V came to 6 bases and at J to 2 bases, leaving 2 bases not matched to a gene. The CDR3 DNA sequence: TGCAGTGCCGGACAGGCCACAGATACGCAGTATTTT. As protein: CSAGQATDTQYF.

The rearrangement joins TRBV6-2 or TRBV6-3 to TRBJ2-7, with D possibly TRBD2 on 5 matching bases. V was cut by 0 bases and J by 0 bases, with 27 bases left in between. This CDR3 has 21 residues. The germline V gene has CDR1 MNHEY and CDR2 SVGEGT. CDR3: CASSYSRADVGSRGDSYEQYV. The CDR3 coding sequence is TGTGCCAGCAGTTACTCGAGGGCTGATGTGGGCAGTCGCGGAGACTCCTACGAGCAGTACGTC.

The CDR3 reads CASSEDYEQYV. CDR3 sequence (DNA): TGTGCCAGCAGTGAAGACTACGAGCAGTACGTC. The chain couples TRBV6-1 to TRBJ2-7; D not resolved. The V gene lost 1 base and the J gene lost 3 bases, with 1 base spanning the gap. The CDR3 has 11 residues. Germline V CDR1 and CDR2: MNHNS, SASEGT.

This clonotype was counted between two and nine times. The chain employs TRBV5-8 and TRBJ2-3, with TRBD1 identical over 8 bases. Germline V CDR1 and CDR2: SGHTS, YDEGEE. This CDR3 region has 15 residues. The junction had 10 bases not matched to a gene; V was cut back by 4 bases and J by 6 bases. CDR3 sequence reads: CASSPDRALADTQYF. The CDR3, as DNA: TGTGCCAGCAGCCCGGACAGGGCCCTTGCGGATACGCAGTATTTT.

V gene TRBV5-4 combines with J gene TRBJ2-3; D possibly corresponds to TRBD2 (6 bases). Germline V gives CDR1 SGHNT, CDR2 YYREEE (reference sequence). Trimming cost V 2 bases and J 4 bases, with 11 bases left between them. CDR3 length: 14 amino acids. The CDR3 DNA follows: TGTGCCAGCAGCTTCCGGGACTCCTCAGATACGCAGTATTTT. It specifies CASSFRDSSDTQYF.

This clonotype was observed a few times. This chain connects TRBV24-1 to TRBJ2-1, with TRBD1 matching 8 bases. From germline, CDR1 is KGHDR and CDR2 SFDVKD. V dropped 7 bases and J dropped 8; count of bases not matched to a gene: 9. The CDR3 loop spans 14 amino acids. The CDR3 nucleotides read TGTGCCACCAGCCGACCGGGACAGGACGATGAGCAGTTCTTC. Encoded protein: CATSRPGQDDEQFF.

The rearrangement links TRBV12-3 or TRBV12-4 to TRBJ1-2, with 8 nucleotides matching TRBD1. The CDR3 sequence is 14 residues long. Trimming removed 7 bases from V and 8 bases from J; junction bases left unmatched: 12. CDR3 DNA: TGTGCCAGCACCCCCAGGGGGCAGTCGAGGGGCTACACCTTC. It yields the protein CASTPRGQSRGYTF.

The gene calls are TRBV28 and TRBJ2-1, with 10 bases identical to TRBD2. With 5 bases clipped from V and 5 bases from J, the junction kept 9 bases outside the gene matches. CDR1 is MDHEN, CDR2 SYDVKM, per germline. The CDR3 extends over 16 amino acids. CDR3 amino acids: CASSPPSGRTHNEQFF. Written as DNA, the CDR3 is TGTGCCAGCAGTCCACCTAGCGGGAGAACCCACAATGAGCAGTTCTTC.

CDR3 sequence reads: CATSRVASGRFVGELFF. DNA for the CDR3: TGTGCCACCAGCAGAGTCGCTAGCGGGAGATTCGTCGGGGAGCTGTTTTTT. This chain uses TRBV15 with TRBJ2-2, with TRBD2 matching over 10 bases. The CDR3 has 17 residues. J lost 7 bases, V lost 1 base, and 9 bases had no gene match. Germline V gene lookup returns CDR1 LNHNV and CDR2 YYDKDF (reference sequence).

This clonotype has a handful of counts. The CDR3 DNA reads TGTGCCAGCAGACCTCCGGGACTAGCGGGAGGCTGGCAGTTCTTC. Translating gives CASRPPGLAGGWQFF. The chain is built from TRBV28 and TRBJ2-1; 15 bases match TRBD2. The CDR3 is made up of 15 amino acids. The trim removed 6 bases at V and 12 bases at J, leaving 9 bases unmatched. Germline CDR1 MDHEN, CDR2 SYDVKM.

The genes are TRBV20-1 and TRBJ2-3, with D unresolved. The V gene's germline CDR1 is DFQATT and CDR2 SNEGSKA (reference sequence). The CDR3 has 15 residues. Trimming shortened V by 5 bases and J by 0 bases, and 15 bases separated the two germline ends. The CDR3 nucleotides are TGCAGTGCTGCGAAGGGTCAGCCAAGCACAGATACGCAGTATTTT. This codes for CSAAKGQPSTDTQYF.

V is TRBV5-1 and J is TRBJ2-3; 10 nucleotides match TRBD2. Germline V gene data show CDR1 as SGHRS and CDR2 as YFSETQ. Germline trimming cut 2 bases from V and 2 bases from J; bases unmatched to any gene: 5. The CDR3 has 16 residues. The DNA of the CDR3 is TGCGCCAGCAGCTTCCTAGCGGGGGCGACCACAGATACGCAGTATTTT. This gives the protein CASSFLAGATTDTQYF.

This clonotype has a count of ten or more. The CDR3: CASSPRSTASTGELFF. The CDR3 coding sequence is TGTGCCAGCTCACCACGTAGTACGGCCTCGACCGGGGAGCTGTTTTTT. The chain joins TRBV18 to TRBJ2-2; D uncertain. The V gene's germline CDR1 is KGHSH and CDR2 LQKENI. V was cut by 1 base and J by 5 bases, with 14 bases left in between. The CDR3 sequence is 16 residues long.

The gene calls are TRBV9 and TRBJ2-1, with 14 bases fitting TRBD2. The V gene's germline CDR1 is SGDLS and CDR2 YYNGEE. The CDR3 has 15 residues. The junction had 1 base not matched to a gene; V was cut back by 3 bases and J by 5 bases. Here the CDR3 reads CASSGLAGGHNEQFF. CDR3 sequence (DNA): TGTGCCAGCAGCGGACTAGCGGGGGGGCACAATGAGCAGTTCTTC. Full variable domain (missing parts from reference TRBV9 and TRBJ2-1): DSGVTQTPKHLITATGQRVTLRCSPRSGDLSVYWYQQSLDQGLQFLIQYYNGEERAKGNILERFSAQQFPDLHSELNLSSLELGDSALYFCASSGLAGGHNEQFFGPGTRLTVL.

CDR3 nucleotides: TGCAGTGCTAGAGAAGGCGGGGCGACGCCCCAGCATTTT. This codes for CSAREGGATPQHF. The chain couples TRBV20-1 to TRBJ1-5, with D possibly being TRBD1 (5 bases). The germline V gene encodes CDR1 DFQATT and CDR2 SNEGSKA (reference sequence). This CDR3 contains 13 residues. Deletions cut 0 bases from V and 9 bases from J, with 12 bases between.

The V and J genes are TRBV12-3 or TRBV12-4 and TRBJ1-1, with 8 bases lining up with TRBD1. With V trimmed by 5 bases and J by 3 bases, 14 bases remained unmatched. This CDR3 comprises 17 residues. CDR3 region: CASSISGRGLVDTEAFF. As DNA, the CDR3 is TGTGCCAGCAGTATAAGCGGCAGGGGGCTAGTCGACACTGAAGCTTTCTTT.